Detailed here is one T cell receptor beta chain. Antigen unknown. The record originates from a study of cytomegalovirus exposure and HLA in healthy donors. Points from the study as a whole: Later, an analysis found that common viral pathogens appeared to be linked with several of the most significant clusters. Some V segments, including TRBV6-2 and TRBV6-3, were excluded as indistinguishable.

Donors had nominal health at sampling but likely had unrecorded immune exposures. Primers: 60 Vbeta forward and 13 Jbeta reverse. The method was immunoSEQ multiplex PCR; TCRdb's version includes in-frame clones alone and lacks a portion of them. The sample has 150,000 to 200,000 clones. Trimming stripped 1 base from V and 6 bases from J, with 9 bases between. The CDR3 loop spans 14 amino acids. The germline V gene has CDR1 SGHNT and CDR2 YENEEA. The chain links TRBV11-3 to TRBJ2-2; D possibly corresponds to TRBD1 (6 bases). The source of this sequence is a woman between 18 and 29 years old in good health and CMV-seropositive. Sequences were obtained from PBMCs. The CDR3 protein is CASSLGSGAGELFF. CDR3 DNA: TGTGCCAGCAGCTTAGGATCAGGGGCCGGGGAGCTGTTTTTT. The whole variable domain, filled in from reference TRBV11-3 and TRBJ2-2, reads EAGVVQSPRYKIIEKKQPVAFWCNPISGHNTLYWYLQNLGQGPELLIRYENEEAVDDSQLPKDRFSAERLKGVDSTLKIQPAELGDSAVYLCASSLGSGAGELFFGEGSRLTVL.